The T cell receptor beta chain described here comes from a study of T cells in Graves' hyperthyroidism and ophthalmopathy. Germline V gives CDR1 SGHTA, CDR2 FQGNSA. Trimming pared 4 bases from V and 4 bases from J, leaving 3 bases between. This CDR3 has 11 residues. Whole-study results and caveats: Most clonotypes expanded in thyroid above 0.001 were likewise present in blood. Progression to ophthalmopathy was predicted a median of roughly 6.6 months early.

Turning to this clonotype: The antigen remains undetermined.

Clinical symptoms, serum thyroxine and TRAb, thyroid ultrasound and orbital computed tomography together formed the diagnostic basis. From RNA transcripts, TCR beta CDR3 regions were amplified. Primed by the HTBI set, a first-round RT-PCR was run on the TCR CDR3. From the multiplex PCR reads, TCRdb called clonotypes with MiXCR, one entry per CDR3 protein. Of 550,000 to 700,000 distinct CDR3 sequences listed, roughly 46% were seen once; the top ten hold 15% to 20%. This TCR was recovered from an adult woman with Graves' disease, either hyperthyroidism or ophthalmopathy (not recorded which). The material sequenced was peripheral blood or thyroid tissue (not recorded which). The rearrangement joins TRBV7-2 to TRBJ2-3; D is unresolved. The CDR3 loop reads CASSYSDTQYF. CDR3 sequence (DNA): TGTGCCAGCAGCTACTCAGATACGCAGTATTTT. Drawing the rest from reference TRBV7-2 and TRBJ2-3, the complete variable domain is GAGVSQSPSNKVTEKGKDVELRCDPISGHTALYWYRQSLGQGLEFLIYFQGNSAPDKSGLPSDRFSAERTGGSVSTLTIQRTQQEDSAVYLCASSYSDTQYFGPGTRLTVL.